Below, 12 T cell receptor beta chains from the same sample are listed, as sequenced in a study of cytomegalovirus exposure and HLA in healthy donors. The PCR ran on 60 Vbeta and 13 Jbeta primers. Method: immunoSEQ multiplex PCR; TCRdb's copy keeps in-frame clones and lacks some. The table has about 60,000 clones, over 75% seen once. The material sequenced was PBMCs. These receptors were collected from a man between 18 and 35 years old in good health and CMV-seronegative.

The V call is TRBV29-1, the J call TRBJ2-7; 8 bases map to TRBD1. This CDR3 is built from 13 residues. Germline V gene data show CDR1 as SQVTM and CDR2 as ANQGSEA. V was clipped by 4 bases and J by 2 bases; unmatched bases: 4. CDR3 bases: TGCAGCGTTGCCGGGACAGGAACCTACGAGCAGTACTTC. Amino acids: CSVAGTGTYEQYF.

The rearrangement uses TRBV4-1 and TRBJ1-5; unclear D gene. V shed 1 base and J shed 3 bases, with 7 bases lying between them. This CDR3 has 14 residues. From germline, CDR1 is MGHRA and CDR2 YSYEKL. CDR3 sequence (DNA): TGCGCCAGCAGCCAAGGGGCAGTCAATCAGCCCCAGCATTTT. This translates into CASSQGAVNQPQHF.

The chain couples TRBV6-4 to TRBJ2-3, with 10 bases that match TRBD1. The V gene's germline CDR1 is MRHNA and CDR2 SNTAGT. CDR3 length equals 14 residues. V lost 2 bases and J lost 4; bases outside the gene matches: 0. CDR3 sequence reads: CASSDGTGADTQYF. CDR3 in DNA: TGTGCCAGCAGTGACGGGACAGGGGCAGATACGCAGTATTTT.

The chain joins TRBV5-6 to TRBJ2-3; D remains unclear. The ends were cut back, 4 bases at V and 8 bases at J, with 14 bases in the middle. The CDR3 contains 13 residues. Germline CDR1 and CDR2: SGHDT and YYEEEE. For the CDR3, the DNA is TGTGCCAGCAGCCTCGACGTAGCAAGTACGCAGTATTTT. It codes for CASSLDVASTQYF.

The chain couples TRBV6-4 to TRBJ1-2, with a tentative D call TRBD1 (6 bases). This CDR3 spans 14 amino acids. V was trimmed by 7 bases and J by 7 bases, leaving 19 bases between them. Germline V gene sequence: CDR1 MRHNA, CDR2 SNTAGT. The CDR3, as DNA: TGTGCCAGCATTACCGGACAGCCGGATGCTGGCTACACCTTC. It specifies CASITGQPDAGYTF.

For the CDR3, the DNA is TGTGCCAGCAGCGGATTCAGCGGGGGCCCTTACGAGCAGTACTTC. Translation gives CASSGFSGGPYEQYF. V usage is TRBV7-6 and J usage is TRBJ2-7; 8 bases are a match to TRBD2. The CDR3 is made up of 15 amino acids. Germline V gene lookup returns CDR1 SGHVS and CDR2 FNYEAQ. V lost 5 bases and J lost 4; bases outside the gene matches: 10.

CDR3 nucleotide sequence: TGTGCCAGCCAGCGGGGCTCGGGGGGCCGCGGCGAGCAGTACTTC. It yields the protein CASQRGSGGRGEQYF. This chain joins TRBV6-5 and TRBJ2-7; D is possibly TRBD2 (7 bases). Germline V lookup: CDR1 MNHEY, CDR2 SVGAGI. The CDR3 length is 15 residues. V was pared by 8 bases and J by 6 bases, with 23 bases between.

The chain carries TRBV10-2 and TRBJ2-7; D possibly corresponds to TRBD1 (6 bases). This CDR3 region has 13 residues. Trimming pared 10 bases from V and 2 bases from J, leaving 15 bases between. CDR1 and CDR2 from the germline V gene are WSHSY and SAAADI. This CDR3 reads CATGNGQTYEQYF. CDR3 coding DNA: TGCGCCACCGGGAATGGACAGACCTACGAGCAGTACTTC.

The chain links TRBV6-5 to TRBJ1-3; weak D call: TRBD1 (5 bases). The germline CDR1 and CDR2 sequences are MNHEY and SVGAGI. The V gene lost 7 bases and the J gene lost 1 base, with 14 bases spanning the gap. The CDR3 sequence is 15 residues long. CDR3: CASKRQSTSGNTIYF. CDR3 in DNA: TGTGCCAGCAAAAGACAGTCAACGTCTGGAAACACCATATATTTT.

This chain uses TRBV29-1 with TRBJ1-1; D unresolved. Germline lookup yields CDR1 SQVTM and CDR2 ANQGSEA. Trimming cost V 3 bases and J 2 bases, with 10 bases left between them. This CDR3 has 13 amino acids. As DNA, the CDR3 is TGCAGCGTTGATGAACGGAGAAACACTGAAGCTTTCTTT. Translating gives CSVDERRNTEAFF.

This chain links TRBV7-9 with TRBJ2-3, with TRBD2 identical over 7 bases. CDR3 length: 14 residues. Unmatched junction bases numbered 6, after V lost 7 bases and J lost 2 bases. Per germline, CDR1 SEHNR and CDR2 FQNEAQ (reference sequence). The CDR3 nucleotides are TGTGCCAGCATCGCCGGGACTACCACAGATACGCAGTATTTT. Translation: CASIAGTTTDTQYF.

This chain uses TRBV11-2 with TRBJ2-7; 9 bases match TRBD1. Germline CDR1 is SGHAT and CDR2 is FQNNGV. The ends lost 1 base at V and 3 bases at J; junction bases unmatched: 7. The CDR3 runs to 16 residues. The CDR3 loop is CASSLGGTGTIYEQYF. The CDR3 DNA reads TGTGCCAGCAGCTTAGGAGGGACAGGGACAATCTACGAGCAGTACTTC.